This T cell receptor (beta chain) was identified in a study of regulatory T cells in long-lasting Graves disease. General observations from the study: TRBV28 was favored in persistent disease, as were TRBJ1-2 and TRBJ2-5.

Time point defined: newly diagnosed GD, antithyroid drugs for less than 3 months. From RNA extracted from PBMCs, the TCR library was made. One endocrinology department in Xi'an, China, was where patients came from. Peripheral blood, approximately 9.6 milliliters of it, was drawn into EDTA tubes. Trimming removed 6 bases from V and 4 bases from J; junction bases left unmatched: 11. The CDR3 is made up of 16 amino acids. This clonotype was detected many times. Its antigen is unknown. To make TCR beta libraries, researchers used iRepertoire HTBI primers and Arm-PCR of CDR3 regions. TCRdb passed the multiplex PCR reads through MiXCR, listing each CDR3 protein once. The sample holds about 440,000 distinct CDR3 sequences, about 15% seen once. The data also belong to a second study, concerning T cells in Graves' hyperthyroidism and ophthalmopathy. This second study says: The HTBI set primed first-round TCR CDR3 RT-PCR.

The sequencing used peripheral blood mononuclear cells (PBMCs), collected at new diagnosis, from a patient treated with antithyroid drugs. The chain uses TRBV12-3 or TRBV12-4 and TRBJ2-2, with 7 bases aligning to TRBD2. This TCR was sampled from a woman aged 25 to 45 with Graves disease. As DNA, the CDR3 is TGTGCCAGCAGGCCTCGGGACTACACCTCCACCGGGGAGCTGTTTTTT. Its protein is CASRPRDYTSTGELFF.